This TCR beta chain was sequenced in a study of blood T cell repertoires in COVID-19. The method was immunoSEQ multiplex PCR; TCRdb's version includes in-frame clones alone and lacks a portion of them. The table shows about 380,000 clones, with over 75% occurring only once. The germline V gene has CDR1 MNHEY and CDR2 SVGAGI. The CDR3 sequence is 12 residues long. After removal of 10 bases from V and 4 bases from J, the junction contained 7 bases not matched to a gene. This TCR was sampled from a woman between 25 and 40 years old who had recovered from COVID-19. The sequenced sample consisted of PBMCs or T cells enriched from blood (not recorded which). This chain connects TRBV6-5 to TRBJ2-7; 7 bases align to TRBD1. The CDR3 is CATGPTGYEQYF. In nucleotides, the CDR3 is TGTGCCACGGGCCCGACAGGGTACGAGCAGTACTTC.